These 16 T cell receptor beta chains were sequenced from one sample in a study of Tregs in tolerant kidney transplant recipients. Recipients received nonmyeloablative bone marrow transplants from related graft donors, with transient mixed chimerism. Using immunoSEQ multiplex PCR, the repertoire was profiled, and TCRdb retains in-frame clones only, with some absent. The profile covers tens of thousands of clones, with roughly nine tenths appearing a single time and roughly 15% taken by the ten largest. The sequences come from CD8+ T cells from blood (PBMCs), collected 24 months after the transplant. The receptors derive from a human patient who received a combined kidney and bone marrow transplant. Some T cells may have originated in the graft donor.

This sequence joins TRBV9 and TRBJ2-3; 13 positions match TRBD2. The germline V gene encodes CDR1 SGDLS and CDR2 YYNGEE. The CDR3 loop spans 17 amino acids. Trimming cost V 4 bases and J 2 bases; bases outside gene matches: 7. This CDR3 reads CASSLTSGGAITDTQYF. As DNA, the CDR3 is TGTGCCAGCAGCCTCACTAGCGGGGGGGCGATCACAGATACGCAGTATTTT.

This clone was seen once. This chain uses TRBV20-1 with TRBJ2-7; D unclear. This CDR3 region has 11 residues. The germline gives CDR1 DFQATT, CDR2 SNEGSKA (reference sequence). V was pared by 5 bases and J by 4 bases, with 9 bases between. The CDR3 sequence: CSADEDYEQYF. The CDR3 region has the DNA TGCAGTGCTGACGAGGATTACGAGCAGTACTTC.

The CDR3 nucleotides read TGCGCCAGCAGCCCGGGGACAGGGAGCTCTGGAAACACCATATATTTT. Its protein is CASSPGTGSSGNTIYF. V and J are TRBV4-3 and TRBJ1-3; TRBD1 aligns across 9 bases. Trimming removed 4 bases from V and 0 bases from J; junction bases left unmatched: 4. CDR3 length: 16 residues. The germline V gene has CDR1 LGHNA and CDR2 YSLEER.

The J gene is TRBJ1-2, the V gene TRBV5-1, with D tentatively TRBD1 (5 bases). Trimming stripped 5 bases from V and 6 bases from J, with 11 bases between. CDR1 and CDR2 from the germline V gene are SGHRS and YFSETQ. This CDR3 has 12 amino acids. For the CDR3, the DNA is TGCGCCAGCAGAGGGGCGGAAGATGGCTACACCTTC. Translated, it gives CASRGAEDGYTF.

This rearrangement joins TRBV28 to TRBJ2-7; D perhaps matches TRBD2 (5 bases). This CDR3 spans 15 amino acids. The V end lost 3 bases, the J end lost 1 base, and 13 bases lay between the germline ends. Germline values: CDR1 MDHEN, CDR2 SYDVKM. This CDR3 is CASSFRGISSYEQYF. In DNA, the CDR3 is TGTGCCAGCAGTTTCCGGGGAATTAGTTCCTACGAGCAGTACTTC.

The chain links TRBV30 to TRBJ2-5; 7 nucleotides match TRBD2. The V and J ends lost 3 bases and 4 bases, in that order; junction bases with no gene match: 11. CDR1 and CDR2 (germline): GTSNPN, SVGIG (reference sequence). CDR3 size: 15 residues. The CDR3 sequence: CAWRETSPPLETQYF. CDR3 bases: TGTGCCTGGAGAGAGACTAGCCCCCCTTTAGAGACCCAGTACTTC. Drawing the rest from reference TRBV30 and TRBJ2-5, the complete variable domain is SQTIHQWPATLVQPVGSPLSLECTVEGTSNPNLYWYRQAAGRGLQLLFYSVGIGQISSEVPQNLSASRPQDRQFILSSKKLLLSDSGFYLCAWRETSPPLETQYFGPGTRLLVL.

The chain recombines TRBV5-1 with TRBJ2-2; 11 nucleotides match TRBD2. CDR3 length equals 17 residues. Germline V CDR1 and CDR2: SGHRS, YFSETQ. J was trimmed by 4 bases and V by 3 bases; bases with no gene match: 8. The CDR3 reads CASSYYSGGAITGELFF. The CDR3 DNA follows: TGCGCCAGCAGCTATTATAGCGGGGGGGCTATCACCGGGGAGCTGTTTTTT.

V and J are TRBV5-1 and TRBJ2-3, with TRBD2 matching 10 bases. The V gene end was trimmed by 2 bases and the J gene end by 2 bases; junction bases not matched to a gene: 17. The CDR3 has 20 residues. Per the germline V gene, CDR1 is SGHRS and CDR2 is YFSETQ. The chain's CDR3 is CASSFPTAGGPVAYTDTQYF. CDR3 DNA sequence: TGCGCCAGCAGCTTCCCAACAGCGGGGGGGCCGGTCGCATACACAGATACGCAGTATTTT.

The CDR3 reads CASSLLGQNTEAFF. CDR3 nucleotides: TGTGCCAGCAGTTTATTAGGACAGAACACTGAAGCTTTCTTT. The V call is TRBV27, the J call TRBJ1-1; possible D gene TRBD1, 5 bases. CDR1 is MNHEY and CDR2 is SMNVEV in the germline V gene (reference sequence). V was trimmed by 1 base and J by 1 base, leaving 7 bases between them. This CDR3 is built from 14 residues.

The DNA for the CDR3 is TGTGCCAGCTTGGGGACTAGCGGGGTATTCCAAGAGACCCAGTACTTC. Amino acid sequence: CASLGTSGVFQETQYF. This chain uses TRBV7-6 with TRBJ2-5; 13 bases are a match to TRBD2. The CDR3 is 16 amino acids. Germline-derived CDR1 and CDR2 are SGHVS and FNYEAQ. The trim removed 8 bases at V and 1 base at J, leaving 7 bases unmatched.

This rearrangement joins TRBV2 to TRBJ1-1, with 10 bases identical to TRBD1. The CDR3 runs to 14 residues. With V trimmed by 9 bases and J by 5 bases, 9 bases remained unmatched. Germline CDR1 is SNHLY and CDR2 is FYNNEI. This CDR3 reads CARRDRGGDTEAFF. In nucleotides, the CDR3 is TGTGCCAGGCGGGACAGGGGAGGGGATACTGAAGCTTTCTTT.

This chain joins TRBV28 and TRBJ1-2, with 8 bases matching TRBD1. Losses at the gene ends were 4 bases for V and 3 bases for J; bases not matched to a gene: 10. CDR1 MDHEN and CDR2 SYDVKM come from the germline V gene. The CDR3 contains 16 residues. The CDR3 spells CASSYSMTGEYYGYTF. CDR3 DNA sequence: TGTGCCAGCAGTTACTCGATGACAGGGGAATACTATGGCTACACCTTC.

This clone was counted a single time. V gene TRBV11-2 combines with J gene TRBJ1-4, with D possibly TRBD1 on 5 matching bases. The CDR3 contains 14 residues. Germline CDR1 is SGHAT and CDR2 is FQNNGV. Trimming took 5 bases from V and 7 from J, leaving 14 bases between them. CDR3: CASSPTGGSEKLFF. The CDR3 nucleotides read TGTGCCAGCAGCCCCACCGGGGGGAGTGAAAAACTGTTTTTT.

This chain joins TRBV27 and TRBJ2-1, with D perhaps matching TRBD1 (5 bases). CDR3 size: 15 residues. Germline-derived CDR1 and CDR2 are MNHEY and SMNVEV (reference sequence). V lost 0 bases to trimming and J lost 3 bases, with 9 bases between them. CDR3 protein: CASSLSRTFYNEQFF. The CDR3 coding sequence is TGTGCCAGCAGTTTATCTCGGACATTCTACAATGAGCAGTTCTTC.

DNA of the CDR3: TGTGCCAGTAGTATAGGACTAGAGACCCAGTACTTC. Amino acids: CASSIGLETQYF. The chain has TRBV19 and TRBJ2-5; D not certain. V lost 1 base to trimming and J lost 4 bases, with 4 bases between them. Germline V gene lookup returns CDR1 LNHDA and CDR2 SQIVND (reference sequence). This CDR3 comprises 12 residues. Based on the CDR3 plus reference TRBV19 and TRBJ2-5, the full variable domain is DGGITQSPKYLFRKEGQNVTLSCEQNLNHDAMYWYRQDPGQGLRLIYYSQIVNDFQKGDIAEGYSVSREKKESFPLTVTSAQKNPTAFYLCASSIGLETQYFGPGTRLLVL.

This chain uses TRBV19 with TRBJ2-5; weak D call: TRBD2 (6 bases). Trimming shortened V by 6 bases and J by 5 bases, and 22 bases separated the two germline ends. CDR3 length: 16 amino acids. Germline V CDR1 and CDR2: LNHDA, SQIVND (reference sequence). CDR3 loop: CASRNWGSGEEETQYF. The CDR3 bases are TGTGCCAGTAGGAACTGGGGTAGCGGAGAGGAGGAGACCCAGTACTTC. Together with reference TRBV19 and TRBJ2-5, the CDR3 gives the full variable domain: DGGITQSPKYLFRKEGQNVTLSCEQNLNHDAMYWYRQDPGQGLRLIYYSQIVNDFQKGDIAEGYSVSREKKESFPLTVTSAQKNPTAFYLCASRNWGSGEEETQYFGPGTRLLVL.